This TCR beta chain was identified in a study of T-cell memory formation after mild COVID-19. Study-level findings and limits: Among clones contracting day 15 to 85, CD4/CD8 was balanced, whereas later expanders leaned CD4+. Nothing confirmed that second-wave clones peaking on day 37 were specific for SARS-CoV-2. Certain responding clones were present in pre-infection memory, suggesting participation of cross-reactive memory.

Turning to this clonotype: Its antigen is still unknown.

cDNA libraries for TCR alpha and TCR beta, carrying sample barcodes and UMIs, came from 5'RACE with constant-segment primers. TCRdb called the 5' RACE reads again in MiXCR, with one record for every CDR3 protein. The repertoire holds under 300,000 distinct CDR3 sequences, with 8% to 10% as singletons. The sample was PBMCs or a T cell subset sorted from them (not recorded which). The TCR comes from a man between 18 and 29 years old who had mild COVID-19 (a few samples of this study predate the infection). Cell type and time point are not known.

The CDR3: CASSQDRPSGDSRNEQFF. CDR3 DNA sequence: TGCGCCAGCAGCCAAGATCGACCCTCAGGGGACAGTCGCAATGAGCAGTTCTTC. V and J are TRBV4-3 and TRBJ2-1, with 7 bases fitting TRBD1. Losses at the gene ends were 0 bases for V and 6 bases for J; bases not matched to a gene: 14. The germline CDR1 and CDR2 sequences are LGHNA and YSLEER. The CDR3 has 18 residues.